The clone carrying this TCR beta chain was found many times. Its antigen is unidentified. This CDR3 has 13 residues. V lost 3 bases, J lost 2 bases, and 5 bases lay in between. The germline CDR1 and CDR2 sequences are MRHNA and SNTAGT. TCRdb reprocessed the 5' RACE reads via MiXCR and lists one record per CDR3 protein. This table holds 620,000 or so distinct CDR3 sequences, about 15% found once. The data were taken from a study of T cells after yellow fever vaccination. Broader study findings: Subsequent booster samples again held most clones from primary vaccination (around 96% CD4, just under 90% CD8).

The clonotype originates from a man aged 18-30 years who received the YFV17D yellow fever vaccine. This chain joins TRBV6-4 and TRBJ2-1, with a weak D call TRBD1 (5 bases). The starting material was PBMCs, obtained about 5 days after the first yellow fever vaccination. CDR3 sequence reads: CASSEDTYNEQFF. DNA of the CDR3: TGTGCCAGCAGTGAGGACACCTACAATGAGCAGTTCTTC.